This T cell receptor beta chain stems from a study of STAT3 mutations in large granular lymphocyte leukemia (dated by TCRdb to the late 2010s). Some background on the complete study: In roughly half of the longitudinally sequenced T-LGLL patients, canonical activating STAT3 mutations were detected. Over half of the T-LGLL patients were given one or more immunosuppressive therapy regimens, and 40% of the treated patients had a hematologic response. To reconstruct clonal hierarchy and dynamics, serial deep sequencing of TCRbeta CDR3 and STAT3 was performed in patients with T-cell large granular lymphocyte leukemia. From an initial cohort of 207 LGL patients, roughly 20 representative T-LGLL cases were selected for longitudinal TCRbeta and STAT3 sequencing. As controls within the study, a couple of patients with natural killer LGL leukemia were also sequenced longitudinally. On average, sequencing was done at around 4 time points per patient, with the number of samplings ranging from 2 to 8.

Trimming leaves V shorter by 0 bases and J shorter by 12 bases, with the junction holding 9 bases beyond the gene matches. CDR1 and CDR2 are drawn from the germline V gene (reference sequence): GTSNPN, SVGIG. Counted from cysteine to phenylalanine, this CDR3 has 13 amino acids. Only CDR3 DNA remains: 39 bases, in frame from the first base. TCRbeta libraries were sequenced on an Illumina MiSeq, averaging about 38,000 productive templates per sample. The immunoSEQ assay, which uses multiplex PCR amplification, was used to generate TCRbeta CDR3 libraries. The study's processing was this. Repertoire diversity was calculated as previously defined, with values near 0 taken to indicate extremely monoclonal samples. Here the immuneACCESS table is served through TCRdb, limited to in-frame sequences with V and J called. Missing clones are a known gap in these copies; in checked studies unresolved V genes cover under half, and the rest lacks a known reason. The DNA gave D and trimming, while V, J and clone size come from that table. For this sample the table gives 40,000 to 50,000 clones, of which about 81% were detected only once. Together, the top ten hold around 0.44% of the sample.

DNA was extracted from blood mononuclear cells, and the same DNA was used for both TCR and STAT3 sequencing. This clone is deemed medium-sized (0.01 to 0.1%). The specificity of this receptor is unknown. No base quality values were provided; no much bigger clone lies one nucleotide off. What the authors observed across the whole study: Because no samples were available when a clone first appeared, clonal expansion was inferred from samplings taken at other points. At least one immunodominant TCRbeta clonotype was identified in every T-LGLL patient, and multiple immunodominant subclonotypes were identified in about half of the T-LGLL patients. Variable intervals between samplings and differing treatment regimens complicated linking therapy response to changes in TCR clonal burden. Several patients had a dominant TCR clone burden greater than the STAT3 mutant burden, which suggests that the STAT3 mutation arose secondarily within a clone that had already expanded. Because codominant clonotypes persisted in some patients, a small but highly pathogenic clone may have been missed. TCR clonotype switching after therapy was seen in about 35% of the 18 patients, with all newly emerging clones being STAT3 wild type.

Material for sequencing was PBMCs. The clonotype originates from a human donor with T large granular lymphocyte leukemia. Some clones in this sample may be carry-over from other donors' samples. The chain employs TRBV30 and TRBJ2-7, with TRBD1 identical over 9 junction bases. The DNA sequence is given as TGTGCCTGGAGTGTACAGGGACAGGGAAGGTGGTACTTC. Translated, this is CAWSVQGQGRWYF.